These T cell receptor beta chains were read from a single sample in a study of shared clonotypes between healthy human individuals. Measured with immunoSEQ multiplex PCR; TCRdb has only the in-frame clones, and not every one. The sample lists 1.5 million to 2.5 million clones, about 94% seen once, with 1% to 1.5% in the top ten. Source material: naive CD8+ T cells sorted from blood. The receptors stem from a man aged 18 to 29 in good health. Each CDR3 is given with its conserved first and last residue. D genes are given only for firm matches. Not every row has a clone size; where given, it reads once, few, many or a size class.

>-|TRBV5-8|TRBD1|TRBJ1-5
TGTGCCAGCAGCTTGCTGACAGGGGATGAACAGCCCCAGCATTTT
CASSLLTGDEQPQHF
>-|TRBV11-2|-|TRBJ2-7
TGTGCCAGCAGCTTCGGGGGCGAGTACGAGCAGTACTTC
CASSFGGEYEQYF
>-|TRBV2|TRBD2|TRBJ2-5
TGTGCCAGCAGGACACTAGCGTCCCCCCAAGAGACCCAGTACTTC
CASRTLASPQETQYF
>-|TRBV5-8|TRBD1|TRBJ2-7
TGTGCCAGCGACCCGGGACAGGGTACCCACGAGCAGTACTTC
CASDPGQGTHEQYF
>once|TRBV4-3|TRBD1|TRBJ1-2
TGCGCCAGCAGCCCGGGACAGGGGGCCAACTATGGCTACACCTTC
CASSPGQGANYGYTF
>-|TRBV28|-|TRBJ1-5
TGTGCCAGCAGTTTAAGGCAGGGCAATCAGCCCCAGCATTTT
CASSLRQGNQPQHF
>-|TRBV19|TRBD2|TRBJ2-7
TGTGCCAGTAGTATGTGGCTAGCGGGAGGTCCGTCCTACGAGCAGTACTTC
CASSMWLAGGPSYEQYF
>-|TRBV28|TRBD1|TRBJ2-7
TGTGCCACTGGGGGGACAGGTGTTTACGAGCAGTACTTC
CATGGTGVYEQYF
>-|TRBV5-6|TRBD1|TRBJ2-3
TGTGCCAGCAGCTGGAGAGACAGGGCCACCACAGATACGCAGTATTTT
CASSWRDRATTDTQYF
>-|TRBV6-6|TRBD1|TRBJ2-3
TGTGCCAGCAGTCCTCGGACAGGGTCTGACCCAGATACGCAGTATTTT
CASSPRTGSDPDTQYF
>-|TRBV4-1|-|TRBJ2-1
TGCGCCAGCCAGGACTATCACAATGAGCAGTTCTTC
CASQDYHNEQFF
>-|TRBV6-1|-|TRBJ2-7
TGTGCCAGCAGGAACCAAGGTAGCTCCTACGAGCAGTACTTC
CASRNQGSSYEQYF
>-|TRBV27|-|TRBJ2-5
TGTGCCAGCAGTTTATCCCCACAGCAAGAGACCCAGTACTTC
CASSLSPQQETQYF
>-|TRBV4-1|-|TRBJ2-5
TGCGCCAGCAGCCAAGATGTGAGGGAGACCCAGTACTTC
CASSQDVRETQYF
>-|TRBV2|TRBD1|TRBJ2-3
TGTGCCAGCAGTCTGTTCACAGGGGAAGGCAGCACAGATACGCAGTATTTT
CASSLFTGEGSTDTQYF
>-|TRBV4-1|-|TRBJ2-3
TGCGCCAGCAGCCAAGCAGGGTTCGCGGGTGATACGCAGTATTTT
CASSQAGFAGDTQYF
>-|TRBV30|-|TRBJ2-5
TGTGCCTGGAGCATGACAGGCGCTCAAGAGACCCAGTACTTC
CAWSMTGAQETQYF
>-|TRBV19|TRBD1|TRBJ1-1
TGTGCCAGTAACGCCAGGGGGACGAACACTGAAGCTTTCTTT
CASNARGTNTEAFF
>-|TRBV19|-|TRBJ1-1
TGTGCCAGTAGTCCGGGGGGCGTCACTGAAGCTTTCTTT
CASSPGGVTEAFF
>-|TRBV20-1|-|TRBJ2-7
TGCAGTGCCCCGACCGGGCCTGGGCAGTACTTC
CSAPTGPGQYF
>-|TRBV9|TRBD1|TRBJ2-7
TGTGCCAGCAGCGCCCCAGGGGGCCCCCACGAGCAGTACTTC
CASSAPGGPHEQYF